The 21 T cell receptor beta chains below were found in one sample sequenced in a study of shared T cell receptors in the human thymus. The method was immunoSEQ multiplex PCR; TCRdb's version includes in-frame clones alone and lacks a portion of them. The data contain some 700,000 clones, more than 75% of them singletons. The data also belong to a second study, concerning human thymus T cells.

Material: thymocytes. These receptors were obtained from a boy under two years old with a congenital heart defect.

The chain is built from TRBV11-3 and TRBJ2-1, with 8 bases fitting TRBD1. CDR3 length: 15 residues. V gave up 1 base and J gave up 3 bases; unmatched junction bases: 2. Looked up from germline, CDR1 is SGHNT and CDR2 is YENEEA. CDR3 amino acids: CASSLGQGSYNEQFF. For the CDR3, the DNA is TGTGCCAGCAGCTTAGGACAGGGGAGCTACAATGAGCAGTTCTTC.

In its sample, this clone was seen once. The chain employs TRBV5-1 and TRBJ1-5; 7 bases match TRBD1. Germline lookup yields CDR1 SGHRS and CDR2 YFSETQ. The trim removed 0 bases at V and 2 bases at J, leaving 14 bases unmatched. The CDR3 runs to 19 residues. The CDR3 sequence is CASSLDPLDRYGGNQPQHF. CDR3 nucleotide sequence: TGCGCCAGCAGCTTGGACCCATTGGACAGGTACGGGGGCAATCAGCCCCAGCATTTT. Supplemented by reference TRBV5-1 and TRBJ1-5, the full variable domain reads KAGVTQTPRYLIKTRGQQVTLSCSPISGHRSVSWYQQTPGQGLQFLFEYFSETQRNKGNFPGRFSGRQFSNSRSEMNVSTLELGDSALYLCASSLDPLDRYGGNQPQHFGDGTRLSIL.

CDR3 loop: CATSSQGGSDEKLFF. The CDR3 DNA reads TGTGCCACCAGCTCTCAGGGAGGGAGTGATGAAAAACTGTTTTTT. This chain connects TRBV15 to TRBJ1-4; possible D gene TRBD1, 5 bases. This CDR3 region has 15 residues. The germline CDR1 and CDR2 sequences are LNHNV and YYDKDF (reference sequence). Deletions cut 5 bases from V and 6 bases from J, with 16 bases between. The full variable domain, in which reference TRBV15 and TRBJ1-4 provide the parts outside the CDR3, is DAMVIQNPRYQVTQFGKPVTLSCSQTLNHNVMYWYQQKSSQAPKLLFHYYDKDFNNEADTPDNFQSRRPNTSFCFLDIRSPGLGDTAMYLCATSSQGGSDEKLFFGSGTQLSVL.

This clone was seen once. This chain joins TRBV5-1 and TRBJ2-1; no reliable D call. Trimming removed 0 bases at V and 7 bases at J, with 11 bases between. In germline, CDR1 is SGHRS, CDR2 YFSETQ. This CDR3 region has 14 residues. The CDR3 region has the DNA TGCGCCAGCAGCTTGGATCCAGCGTGGAATGAGCAGTTCTTC. The encoded protein is CASSLDPAWNEQFF.

The chain employs TRBV28 and TRBJ2-5, with TRBD2 matching 10 bases. This CDR3 is built from 19 residues. Germline V gives CDR1 MDHEN, CDR2 SYDVKM. J was trimmed by 2 bases and V by 1 base; bases with no gene match: 13. CDR3 in amino acids: CASSLFRPSGREEQETQYF. Here the CDR3 DNA reads TGTGCCAGCAGTTTATTTAGGCCTAGCGGGAGAGAAGAACAAGAGACCCAGTACTTC.

This clone was seen a handful of times. The V gene is TRBV7-9, the J gene TRBJ2-7; no firm D call. This CDR3 is built from 15 residues. CDR1 and CDR2 from the germline V gene are SEHNR and FQNEAQ (reference sequence). V lost 6 bases to trimming and J lost 2 bases, with 17 bases between them. CDR3 region: CASSSDPGSPYEQYF. The CDR3 DNA follows: TGTGCCAGCAGTTCTGACCCAGGATCACCCTACGAGCAGTACTTC.

The V and J genes are TRBV5-6 and TRBJ1-2; maybe TRBD1 (5 bases). Trimming stripped 3 bases from V and 5 bases from J, with 17 bases between. Germline CDR1 reads SGHDT; CDR2 reads YYEEEE. The CDR3 has 15 residues. CDR3 amino acids: CASSSRGGKRYGYTF. CDR3 nucleotides: TGTGCCAGCAGCTCCCGGGGGGGGAAGAGGTATGGCTACACCTTC. The whole variable domain, filled in from reference TRBV5-6 and TRBJ1-2, reads DAGVTQSPTHLIKTRGQQVTLRCSPKSGHDTVSWYQQALGQGPQFIFQYYEEEERQRGNFPDRFSGHQFPNYSSELNVNALLLGDSALYLCASSSRGGKRYGYTFGSGTRLTVV.

The rearrangement links TRBV6-4 to TRBJ1-1; 11 bases match TRBD1. J gave up 4 bases and V 2 bases, and 6 bases lay outside the gene matches. Germline values: CDR1 MRHNA, CDR2 SNTAGT. The CDR3 runs to 16 residues. For the CDR3, the DNA is TGTGCCAGCAGTGACATGGGACAGGGGGGAGTCACTGAAGCTTTCTTT. Encoded protein: CASSDMGQGGVTEAFF.

The rearrangement links TRBV7-4 to TRBJ1-2; 8 bases align to TRBD1. J lost 4 bases, V lost 2 bases, and 3 bases had no gene match. CDR1 and CDR2 (germline): SGHVT, SQSDAQ. This CDR3 is 14 amino acids long. The CDR3 nucleotides are TGTGCCAGCAGCTTAAGGACAGGGCCCTATGGCTACACCTTC. Amino acids: CASSLRTGPYGYTF.

This clone showed up just once. The chain uses TRBV14 and TRBJ2-6; 9 bases align to TRBD1. Germline V gene lookup returns CDR1 SGHDN and CDR2 FVKESK. There are 22 residues in the CDR3. Trimming at V came to 4 bases and at J to 0 bases, leaving 19 bases not matched to a gene. The DNA for the CDR3 is TGTGCCAGCAGCCGCCCATTCGACAGGGGGTCACCAAACCCCTCTGGGGCCAACGTCCTGACTTTC. Protein: CASSRPFDRGSPNPSGANVLTF.

DNA of the CDR3: TGTGCCAGCAGCTTAGCGTCGACAGGGTTCCACCAAGAGACCCAGTACTTC. Protein sequence: CASSLASTGFHQETQYF. The chain recombines TRBV7-9 with TRBJ2-5, with 7 nucleotides matching TRBD1. The V and J ends lost 0 bases and 0 bases, in that order; junction bases with no gene match: 7. The CDR3 is made up of 17 amino acids. Germline CDR1 SEHNR, CDR2 FQNEAQ (reference sequence).

This chain links TRBV10-1 with TRBJ1-2; TRBD1 aligns across 7 bases. Unmatched junction bases numbered 9, after V lost 0 bases and J lost 2 bases. The CDR3 has 17 amino acids. CDR1 and CDR2 from the germline V gene are WNHNN and SYGVQD (reference sequence). As DNA, the CDR3 is TGCGCCAGCAGTGAGTCTCAGCAGGGGGGCCCAAACTATGGCTACACCTTC. As protein: CASSESQQGGPNYGYTF.

This clone has just one count. The rearrangement uses TRBV14 and TRBJ2-1; 11 nucleotides agree with TRBD2. CDR1 is SGHDN, CDR2 FVKESK, per germline. The CDR3 runs 20 residues. V lost 0 bases, J lost 5 bases, and 15 bases stayed unmatched. The chain's CDR3 is CASSQDLTGPGLAEDNEQFF. In nucleotides, the CDR3 is TGTGCCAGCAGCCAAGATCTAACAGGCCCGGGACTAGCGGAAGACAATGAGCAGTTCTTC.

The chain recombines TRBV9 with TRBJ2-3; 9 bases align to TRBD2. With V trimmed by 4 bases and J by 0 bases, 12 bases remained unmatched. The germline V gene encodes CDR1 SGDLS and CDR2 YYNGEE. CDR3 length: 18 amino acids. The CDR3 reads CASSQSGRRGTSTDTQYF. CDR3 DNA sequence: TGTGCCAGCAGCCAGAGCGGGAGGAGGGGTACGAGCACAGATACGCAGTATTTT. The full variable domain, in which reference TRBV9 and TRBJ2-3 provide the parts outside the CDR3, is DSGVTQTPKHLITATGQRVTLRCSPRSGDLSVYWYQQSLDQGLQFLIQYYNGEERAKGNILERFSAQQFPDLHSELNLSSLELGDSALYFCASSQSGRRGTSTDTQYFGPGTRLTVL.

The V and J genes are TRBV7-3 and TRBJ2-1; D call uncertain. In germline, CDR1 is SGHTA, CDR2 FQGTGA. V shed 2 bases and J shed 7 bases, with 6 bases lying between them. The CDR3 loop spans 12 amino acids. The CDR3 reads CASSLSRNEQFF. The CDR3 nucleotides are TGTGCCAGCAGCTTATCTCGTAATGAGCAGTTCTTC.

The V call is TRBV4-2, the J call TRBJ1-2, with no clear D. Germline-derived CDR1 and CDR2 are LGHNA and YNFKEQ. Trimming stripped 1 base from V and 8 bases from J, with 17 bases between. The length of the CDR3 is 15 residues. Here the CDR3 reads CASSQVTEGGNGYTF. As DNA, the CDR3 is TGTGCCAGCAGCCAAGTAACGGAGGGTGGGAACGGCTACACCTTC.

J is TRBJ1-1 and V is TRBV4-3, with 7 bases fitting TRBD1. Germline CDR1 LGHNA, CDR2 YSLEER. The CDR3 extends over 15 amino acids. After removal of 0 bases from V and 1 base from J, the junction contained 2 bases not matched to a gene. The DNA of the CDR3 is TGCGCCAGCAGCCAAGATCACAGGGGGAACACTGAAGCTTTCTTT. Protein sequence: CASSQDHRGNTEAFF.

The CDR3 nucleotides are TGTGCCAGCAGCCCCAGGAGGGCGGAGCCGACCTACAATGAGCAGTTCTTC. It specifies CASSPRRAEPTYNEQFF. This chain connects TRBV5-4 to TRBJ2-1; D may be TRBD2 (6 bases). V was clipped by 4 bases and J by 2 bases, with 19 bases between them. Germline assignment: CDR1 SGHNT and CDR2 YYREEE (reference sequence). There are 17 residues in the CDR3.

The chain combines TRBV6-5 with TRBJ2-1, with 7 nucleotides matching TRBD1. The CDR3 consists of 15 residues. Germline loops: CDR1 MNHEY, CDR2 SVGAGI. V gave up 7 bases and J gave up 1 base; unmatched junction bases: 7. DNA for the CDR3: TGTGCCAGCACCGACTCAGGGGGATCCTACAATGAGCAGTTCTTC. Translated: CASTDSGGSYNEQFF.

Only one count was recorded for this clone. The genes are TRBV4-1 and TRBJ2-1; 10 bases are a match to TRBD2. From germline, CDR1 is MGHRA and CDR2 YSYEKL. CDR3 length equals 18 residues. Trimming took 3 bases from V and 6 from J; bases not matched to a gene: 14. This CDR3 is CASSQTIAGGGIFNEQFF. For the CDR3, the DNA is TGCGCCAGCAGCCAGACCATAGCGGGAGGTGGGATCTTCAATGAGCAGTTCTTC.

V gene TRBV5-4 combines with J gene TRBJ2-3; 12 bases line up with TRBD2. The CDR3 covers 18 residues. Losses at the gene ends were 5 bases for V and 1 base for J; bases not matched to a gene: 11. Germline CDR1 and CDR2: SGHNT and YYREEE (reference sequence). The CDR3 sequence is CASSFAGTSGFGTDTQYF. CDR3 DNA sequence: TGTGCCAGCAGTTTTGCCGGGACTAGCGGGTTTGGCACAGATACGCAGTATTTT.